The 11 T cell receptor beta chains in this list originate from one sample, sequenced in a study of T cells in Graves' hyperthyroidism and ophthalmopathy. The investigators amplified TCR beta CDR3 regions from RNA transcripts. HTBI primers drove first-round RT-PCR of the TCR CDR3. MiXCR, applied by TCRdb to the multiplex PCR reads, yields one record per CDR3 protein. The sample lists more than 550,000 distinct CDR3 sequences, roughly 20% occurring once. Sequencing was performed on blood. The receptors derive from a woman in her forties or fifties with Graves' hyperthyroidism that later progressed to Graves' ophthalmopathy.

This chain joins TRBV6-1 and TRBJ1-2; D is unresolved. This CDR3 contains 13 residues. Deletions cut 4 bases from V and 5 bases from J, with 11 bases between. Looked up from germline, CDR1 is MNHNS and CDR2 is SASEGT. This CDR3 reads CASSAAPAYGYTF. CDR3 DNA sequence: TGTGCCAGCAGTGCAGCGCCGGCATATGGCTACACCTTC.

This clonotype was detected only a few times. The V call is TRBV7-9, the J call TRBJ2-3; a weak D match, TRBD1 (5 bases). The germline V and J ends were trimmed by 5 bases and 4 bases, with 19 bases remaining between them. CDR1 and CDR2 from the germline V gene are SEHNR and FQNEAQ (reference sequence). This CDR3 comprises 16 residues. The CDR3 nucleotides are TGTGCCAGCAGCCTACAGGTCCCGAAATCCCCAGATACGCAGTATTTT. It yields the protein CASSLQVPKSPDTQYF.

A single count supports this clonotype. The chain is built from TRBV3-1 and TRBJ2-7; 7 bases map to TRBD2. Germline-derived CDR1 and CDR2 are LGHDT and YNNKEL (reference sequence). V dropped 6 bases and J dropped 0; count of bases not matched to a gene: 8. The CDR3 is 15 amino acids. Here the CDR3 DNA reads TGTGCCAGCAGGCCCCACGGGGGGTACTCCTACGAGCAGTACTTC. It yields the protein CASRPHGGYSYEQYF.

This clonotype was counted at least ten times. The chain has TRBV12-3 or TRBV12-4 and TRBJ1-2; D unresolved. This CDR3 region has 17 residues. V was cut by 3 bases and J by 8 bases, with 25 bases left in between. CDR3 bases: TGTGCCAGCAGTTTCATTGAACAGCTGGCCGTTTTTTGGGGCTACACCTTC. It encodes CASSFIEQLAVFWGYTF.

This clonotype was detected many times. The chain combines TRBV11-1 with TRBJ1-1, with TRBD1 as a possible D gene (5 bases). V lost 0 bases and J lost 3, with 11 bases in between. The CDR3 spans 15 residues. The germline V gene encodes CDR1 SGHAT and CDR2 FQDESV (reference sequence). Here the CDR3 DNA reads TGTGCCAGCAGCTTAGCCCATCGGGGGTACACTGAAGCTTTCTTT. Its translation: CASSLAHRGYTEAFF.

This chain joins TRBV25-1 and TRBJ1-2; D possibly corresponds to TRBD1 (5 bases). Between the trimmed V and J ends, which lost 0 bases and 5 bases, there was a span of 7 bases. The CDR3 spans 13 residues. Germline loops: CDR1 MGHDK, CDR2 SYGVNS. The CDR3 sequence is CASSEYGGYGYTF. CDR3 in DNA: TGTGCCAGCAGTGAATATGGGGGTTATGGCTACACCTTC.

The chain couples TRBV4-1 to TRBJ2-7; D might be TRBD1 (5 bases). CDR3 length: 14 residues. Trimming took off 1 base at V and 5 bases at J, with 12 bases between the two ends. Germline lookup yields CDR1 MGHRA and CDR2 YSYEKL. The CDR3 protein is CASSQVGVSDEQYF. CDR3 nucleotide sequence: TGCGCCAGCAGCCAAGTAGGGGTATCCGACGAGCAGTACTTC.

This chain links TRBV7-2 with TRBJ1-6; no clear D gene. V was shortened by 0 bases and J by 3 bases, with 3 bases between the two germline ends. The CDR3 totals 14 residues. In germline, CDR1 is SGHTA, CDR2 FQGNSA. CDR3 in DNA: TGTGCCAGCAGCTTAGCACTCTATAATTCACCCCTCCACTTT. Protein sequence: CASSLALYNSPLHF.

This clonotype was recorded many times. CDR3: CASSLTGGSEQYF. Here the CDR3 DNA reads TGTGCCAGCAGCTTGACAGGGGGATCCGAGCAGTACTTC. V is TRBV7-8 and J is TRBJ2-7, with 9 bases that match TRBD1. CDR1 is SGHVS and CDR2 is FQNEAQ in the germline V gene. The CDR3 has 13 residues. J was trimmed by 6 bases and V by 3 bases; bases with no gene match: 3.

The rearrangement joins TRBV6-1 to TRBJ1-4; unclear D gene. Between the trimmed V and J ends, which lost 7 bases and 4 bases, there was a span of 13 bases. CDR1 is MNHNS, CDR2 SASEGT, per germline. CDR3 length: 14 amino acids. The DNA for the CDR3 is TGTGCCAGCAATCCCGTCGGGGATAATGAAAAACTGTTTTTT. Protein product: CASNPVGDNEKLFF.

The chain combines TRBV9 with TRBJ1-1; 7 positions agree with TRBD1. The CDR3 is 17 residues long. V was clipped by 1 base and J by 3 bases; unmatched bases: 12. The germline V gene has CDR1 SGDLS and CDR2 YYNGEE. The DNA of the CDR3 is TGTGCCAGCAGCGTACGTGGAGCAGGGGGTTCCGACACTGAAGCTTTCTTT. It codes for CASSVRGAGGSDTEAFF.